This TCR beta chain was identified during a study of T-cell memory formation after mild COVID-19. Across the study: Clustering of TCRs was largely donor specific. Findings and caveats of the study: Several responding clones turned up in pre-infection memory, indicating that cross-reactive memory may have taken part. Clones that got smaller from day 15 to 85 had even CD4/CD8, while clones growing later tipped toward CD4+. Most CD4+ clones that shrank were in CM and EM, while CD8+ ones turned up in EMRA.

With 4 bases removed from V and 5 bases from J, the gap between germline ends came to 12 bases. This CDR3 comprises 13 residues. The germline CDR1 and CDR2 sequences are SGHDT and YYEEEE. TCRdb re-called the 5' RACE reads through MiXCR, storing one row per CDR3 protein. The sample lists 300,000 to 350,000 distinct CDR3 sequences; about an eighth were seen once. In this sample, this clonotype turned up once. Its target is not known. The specimen sequenced was PBMCs or a T cell subset sorted from them (not recorded which). The clonotype comes from a man younger than 30 who had mild COVID-19 (a few samples of this study predate the infection). Cell type and time point are not known. The chain combines TRBV5-6 with TRBJ1-1, with D uncertain. The DNA for the CDR3 is TGTGCCAGCAGCCCCACCGTTGGGACTGAAGCTTTCTTT. This codes for CASSPTVGTEAFF. Complete variable domain (other parts from reference TRBV5-6 and TRBJ1-1): DAGVTQSPTHLIKTRGQQVTLRCSPKSGHDTVSWYQQALGQGPQFIFQYYEEEERQRGNFPDRFSGHQFPNYSSELNVNALLLGDSALYLCASSPTVGTEAFFGQGTRLTVV.